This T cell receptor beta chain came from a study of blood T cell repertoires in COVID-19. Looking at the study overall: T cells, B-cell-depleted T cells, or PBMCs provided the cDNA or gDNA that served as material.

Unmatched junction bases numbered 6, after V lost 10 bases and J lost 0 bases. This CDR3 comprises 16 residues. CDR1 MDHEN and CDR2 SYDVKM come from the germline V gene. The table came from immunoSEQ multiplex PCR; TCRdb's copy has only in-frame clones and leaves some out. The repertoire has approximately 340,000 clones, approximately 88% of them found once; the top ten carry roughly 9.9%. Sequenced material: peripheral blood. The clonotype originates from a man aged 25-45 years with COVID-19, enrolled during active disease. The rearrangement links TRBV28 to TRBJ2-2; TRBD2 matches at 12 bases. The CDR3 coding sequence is TGTGCCACCTCGACTAGCGGGAGCCCGAACACCGGGGAGCTGTTTTTT. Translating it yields CATSTSGSPNTGELFF.